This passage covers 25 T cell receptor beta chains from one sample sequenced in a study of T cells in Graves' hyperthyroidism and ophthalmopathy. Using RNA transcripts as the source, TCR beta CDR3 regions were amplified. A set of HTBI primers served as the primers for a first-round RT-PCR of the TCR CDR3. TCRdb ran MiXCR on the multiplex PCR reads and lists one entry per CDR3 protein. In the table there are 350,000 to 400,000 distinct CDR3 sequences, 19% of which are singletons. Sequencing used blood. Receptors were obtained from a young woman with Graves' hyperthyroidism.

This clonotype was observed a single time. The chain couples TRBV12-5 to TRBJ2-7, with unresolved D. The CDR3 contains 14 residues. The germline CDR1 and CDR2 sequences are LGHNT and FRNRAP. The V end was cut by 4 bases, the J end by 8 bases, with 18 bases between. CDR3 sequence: CASGSPSPFPQQYF. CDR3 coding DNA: TGTGCTAGTGGTTCGCCCTCACCTTTTCCGCAGCAGTACTTC.

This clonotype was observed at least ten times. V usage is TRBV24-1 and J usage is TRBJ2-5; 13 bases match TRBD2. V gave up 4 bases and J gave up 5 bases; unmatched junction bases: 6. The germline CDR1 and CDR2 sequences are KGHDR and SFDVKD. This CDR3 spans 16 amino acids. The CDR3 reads CATSDALAGGRETQYF. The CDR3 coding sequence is TGTGCCACCAGTGACGCACTAGCGGGGGGGCGGGAGACCCAGTACTTC.

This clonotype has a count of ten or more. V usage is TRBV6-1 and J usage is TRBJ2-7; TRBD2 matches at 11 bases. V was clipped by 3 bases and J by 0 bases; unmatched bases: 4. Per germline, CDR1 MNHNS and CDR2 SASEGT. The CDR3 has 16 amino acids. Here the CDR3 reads CASSERLAGGSYEQYF. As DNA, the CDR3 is TGTGCCAGCAGTGAGCGCCTAGCGGGGGGCTCCTACGAGCAGTACTTC.

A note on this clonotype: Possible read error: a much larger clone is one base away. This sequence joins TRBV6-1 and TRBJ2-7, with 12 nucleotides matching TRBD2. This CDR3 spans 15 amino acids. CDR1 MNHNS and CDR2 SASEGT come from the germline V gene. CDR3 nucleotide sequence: TGTGTCAGCAGTGAAGCGACTAGCGGGGGAAGCGAGCAGTACTTC. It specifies CVSSEATSGGSEQYF.

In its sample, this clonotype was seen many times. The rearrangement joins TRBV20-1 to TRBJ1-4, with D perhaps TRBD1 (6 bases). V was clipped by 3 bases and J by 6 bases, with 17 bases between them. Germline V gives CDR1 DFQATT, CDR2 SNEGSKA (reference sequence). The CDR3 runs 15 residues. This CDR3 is CSASRGGARDEKLFF. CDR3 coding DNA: TGCAGTGCTAGTCGGGGGGGGGCGCGAGATGAAAAACTGTTTTTT.

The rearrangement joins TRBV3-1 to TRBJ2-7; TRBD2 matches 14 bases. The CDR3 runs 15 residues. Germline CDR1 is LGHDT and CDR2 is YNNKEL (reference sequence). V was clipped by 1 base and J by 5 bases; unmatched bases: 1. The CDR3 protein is CASSQGGLAGDEQYF. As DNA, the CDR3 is TGTGCCAGCAGCCAAGGGGGACTAGCGGGGGACGAGCAGTACTTC.

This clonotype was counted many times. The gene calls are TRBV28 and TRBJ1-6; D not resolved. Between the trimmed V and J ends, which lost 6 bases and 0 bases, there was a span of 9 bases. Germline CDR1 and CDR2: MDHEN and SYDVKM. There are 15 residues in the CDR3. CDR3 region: CASRHDSSYNSPLHF. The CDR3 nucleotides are TGTGCCAGCAGACACGATAGCTCCTATAATTCACCCCTCCACTTT.

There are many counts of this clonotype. The CDR3 spells CSALNRYTEAFF. CDR3 nucleotide sequence: TGCAGCGCCTTAAACCGGTACACTGAAGCTTTCTTT. The chain employs TRBV29-1 and TRBJ1-1; D not certain. This CDR3 region has 12 residues. Deletions cut 7 bases from V and 3 bases from J, with 12 bases between. Germline V lookup: CDR1 SQVTM, CDR2 ANQGSEA.

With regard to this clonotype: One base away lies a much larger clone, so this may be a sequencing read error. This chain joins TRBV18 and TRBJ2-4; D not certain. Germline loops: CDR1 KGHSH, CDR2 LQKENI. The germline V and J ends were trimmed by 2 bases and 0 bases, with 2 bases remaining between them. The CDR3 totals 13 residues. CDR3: CASSPVAKNIQYF. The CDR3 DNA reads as TGTGCCAGCTCACCAGTAGCCAAAAACATTCAGTACTTC.

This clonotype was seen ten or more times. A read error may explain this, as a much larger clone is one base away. CDR3 in amino acids: CASSYGGITEAFF. The CDR3 coding sequence is TGTGCCAGCAGTTACGGGGGGATCACTGAAGCTTTCTTT. The rearrangement links TRBV6-5 to TRBJ1-1, with D perhaps TRBD1 (5 bases). The CDR3 has 13 amino acids. The V gene lost 2 bases and the J gene lost 4 bases, with 8 bases spanning the gap. From germline, CDR1 is MNHEY and CDR2 SVGAGI.

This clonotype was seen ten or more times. The CDR3 spells CASSDIDLSYEQYF. In nucleotides, the CDR3 is TGCGCCAGCAGTGATATAGATCTCTCCTACGAGCAGTACTTC. The chain recombines TRBV10-2 with TRBJ2-7; D unresolved. The germline CDR1 and CDR2 sequences are WSHSY and SAAADI. V lost 3 bases, J lost 0 bases, and 9 bases lay in between. There are 14 residues in the CDR3.

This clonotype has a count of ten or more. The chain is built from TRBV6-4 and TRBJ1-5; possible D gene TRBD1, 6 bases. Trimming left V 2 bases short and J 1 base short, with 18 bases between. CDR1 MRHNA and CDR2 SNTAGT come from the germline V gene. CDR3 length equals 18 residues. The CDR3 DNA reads TGTGCCAGCAGTGACGCCCCGGGACACGGATGGAGCAATCAGCCCCAGCATTTT. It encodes CASSDAPGHGWSNQPQHF.

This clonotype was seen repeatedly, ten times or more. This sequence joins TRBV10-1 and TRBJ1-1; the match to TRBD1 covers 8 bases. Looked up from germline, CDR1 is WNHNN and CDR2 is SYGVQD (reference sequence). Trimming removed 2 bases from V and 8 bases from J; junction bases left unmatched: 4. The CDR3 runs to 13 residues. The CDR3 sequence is CASSERGTGEAFF. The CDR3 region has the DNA TGCGCCAGCAGTGAGAGAGGGACAGGAGAAGCTTTCTTT.

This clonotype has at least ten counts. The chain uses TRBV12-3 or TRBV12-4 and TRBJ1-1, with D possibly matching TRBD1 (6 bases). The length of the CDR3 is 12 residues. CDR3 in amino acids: CAVSTGHNEAFF. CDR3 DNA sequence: TGTGCAGTAAGTACAGGGCATAATGAAGCTTTCTTT.

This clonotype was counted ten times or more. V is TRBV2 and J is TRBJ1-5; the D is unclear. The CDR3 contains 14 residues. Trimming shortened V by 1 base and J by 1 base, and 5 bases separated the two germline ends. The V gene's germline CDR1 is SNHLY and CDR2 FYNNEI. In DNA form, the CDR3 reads TGTGCCAGCAGTGAAGTATTGAGCAATCAGCCCCAGCATTTT. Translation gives CASSEVLSNQPQHF. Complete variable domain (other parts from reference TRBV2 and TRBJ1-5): EPEVTQTPSHQVTQMGQEVILRCVPISNHLYFYWYRQILGQKVEFLVSFYNNEISEKSEIFDDQFSVERPDGSNFTLKIRSTKLEDSAMYFCASSEVLSNQPQHFGDGTRLSIL.

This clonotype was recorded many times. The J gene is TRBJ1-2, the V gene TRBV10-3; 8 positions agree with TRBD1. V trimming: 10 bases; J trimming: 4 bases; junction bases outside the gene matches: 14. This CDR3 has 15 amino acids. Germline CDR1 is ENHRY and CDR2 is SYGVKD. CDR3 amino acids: CATLTPGQGIYGYTF. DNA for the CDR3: TGTGCCACCTTGACTCCCGGACAGGGCATCTATGGCTACACCTTC.

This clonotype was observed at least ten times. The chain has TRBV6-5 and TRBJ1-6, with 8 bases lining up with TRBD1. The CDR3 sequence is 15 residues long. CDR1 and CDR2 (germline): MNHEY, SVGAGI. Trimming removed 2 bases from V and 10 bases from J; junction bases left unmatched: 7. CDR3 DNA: TGTGCCAGCAGTTACGCTGGACAGGGAGGGTCACCCCTCCACTTT. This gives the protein CASSYAGQGGSPLHF.

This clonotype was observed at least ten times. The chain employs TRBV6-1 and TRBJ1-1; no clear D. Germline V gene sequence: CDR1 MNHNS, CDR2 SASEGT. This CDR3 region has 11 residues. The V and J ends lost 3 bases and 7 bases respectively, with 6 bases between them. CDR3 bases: TGTGCCAGCAGTGACGGTCTTGAAGCTTTCTTT. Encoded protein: CASSDGLEAFF.

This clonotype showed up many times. The CDR3, as DNA: TGCAGTGCATGGCGGGAGAATGGCTACACCTTC. Translated: CSAWRENGYTF. The rearrangement uses TRBV20-1 and TRBJ1-2; D call uncertain. The V end was cut by 6 bases, the J end by 6 bases, with 11 bases between. Germline assignment: CDR1 DFQATT and CDR2 SNEGSKA (reference sequence). This CDR3 comprises 11 residues.

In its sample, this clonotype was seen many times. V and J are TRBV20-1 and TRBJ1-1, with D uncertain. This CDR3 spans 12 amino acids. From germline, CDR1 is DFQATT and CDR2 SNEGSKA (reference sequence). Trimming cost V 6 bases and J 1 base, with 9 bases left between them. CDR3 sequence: CSALVGNTEAFF. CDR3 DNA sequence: TGCAGTGCCCTGGTGGGGAACACTGAAGCTTTCTTT.

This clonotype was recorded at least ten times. CDR3 in DNA: TGTGCCAGCAGCCACGCGGGAGGGCGCGACCCCGGGGAGCTGTTTTTT. Residues: CASSHAGGRDPGELFF. The chain uses TRBV6-1 and TRBJ2-2, with 9 nucleotides matching TRBD2. The CDR3 consists of 16 residues. Losses at the gene ends were 6 bases for V and 6 bases for J; bases not matched to a gene: 11. Germline V CDR1 and CDR2: MNHNS, SASEGT.

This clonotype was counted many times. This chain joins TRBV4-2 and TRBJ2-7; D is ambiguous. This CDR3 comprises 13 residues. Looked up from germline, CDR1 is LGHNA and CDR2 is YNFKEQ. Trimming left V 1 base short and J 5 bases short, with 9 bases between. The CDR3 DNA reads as TGTGCCAGCAGCCAAGGGACCGAAGACGAGCAGTACTTC. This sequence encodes CASSQGTEDEQYF.

CDR3 nucleotides: TGTGCCAGCAGTTTCGGGGGGCTGGACGAGCAGTACTTC. Protein sequence: CASSFGGLDEQYF. The V and J genes are TRBV6-2 or TRBV6-3 and TRBJ2-7, with a tentative D call TRBD2 (7 bases). The CDR3 contains 13 residues. CDR1 is MNHEY and CDR2 is SVGEGT in the germline V gene. The V end was cut by 4 bases, the J end by 5 bases, with 12 bases between.

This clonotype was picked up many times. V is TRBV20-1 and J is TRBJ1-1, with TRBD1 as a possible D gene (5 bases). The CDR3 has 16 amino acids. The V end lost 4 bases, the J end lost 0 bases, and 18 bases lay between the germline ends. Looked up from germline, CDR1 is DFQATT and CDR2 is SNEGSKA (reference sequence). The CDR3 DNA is TGCAGTGCTAATTCCGGGACCGAAAGCATGAACACTGAAGCTTTCTTT. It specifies CSANSGTESMNTEAFF.

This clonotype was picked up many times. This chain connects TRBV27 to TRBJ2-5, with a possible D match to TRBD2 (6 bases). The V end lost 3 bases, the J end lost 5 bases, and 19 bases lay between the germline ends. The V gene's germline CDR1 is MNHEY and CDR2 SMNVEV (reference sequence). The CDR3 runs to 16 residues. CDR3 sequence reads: CASSLQPGLRDETQYF. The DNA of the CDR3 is TGTGCCAGCAGTTTGCAACCGGGACTCCGCGACGAGACCCAGTACTTC.